What follows describes a single T cell receptor beta chain. This CDR3 spans 16 amino acids. Between the trimmed V and J ends, which lost 0 bases and 4 bases, there was a span of 15 bases. Germline CDR1 is MGHRA and CDR2 is YSYEKL. This specimen belongs to a study of shared T cell receptors in the human thymus. Here immunoSEQ multiplex PCR was the method, and the copy in TCRdb shows in-frame clones only, minus some. The table has roughly 710,000 clones, 80% to 90% seen once; the top ten hold more than 0.01%. These data were also filed under a second study, of human thymus T cells. That source reports: Healthy Finnish infants having corrective surgery for congenital heart defects served as donors. Corrective heart surgery yielded resections, and these provided the thymus tissue. Among thymic and blood repertoires, usage of V and J genes appeared biased. Related research described thymic repertoires that were highly overlapping among unrelated individuals.

The sequence was collected from a girl younger than two with a congenital heart defect. V and J are TRBV4-1 and TRBJ1-2, with D perhaps matching TRBD1 (5 bases). Sample: thymocytes. The CDR3 loop reads CASSQDPETDRYGYTF. The CDR3 DNA sequence: TGCGCCAGCAGCCAAGATCCCGAGACAGACCGCTATGGCTACACCTTC.